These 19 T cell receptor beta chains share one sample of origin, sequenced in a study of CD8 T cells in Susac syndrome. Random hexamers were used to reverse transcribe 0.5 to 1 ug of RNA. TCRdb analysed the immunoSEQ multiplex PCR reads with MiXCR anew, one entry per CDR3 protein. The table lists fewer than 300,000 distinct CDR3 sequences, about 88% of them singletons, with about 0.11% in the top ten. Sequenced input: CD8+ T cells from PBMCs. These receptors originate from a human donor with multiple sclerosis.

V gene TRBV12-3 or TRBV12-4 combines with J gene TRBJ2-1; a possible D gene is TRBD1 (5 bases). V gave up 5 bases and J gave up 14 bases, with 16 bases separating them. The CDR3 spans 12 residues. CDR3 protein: CASSRRGRVEFF. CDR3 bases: TGTGCCAGCAGTCGAAGGGGCAGGGTGGAGTTCTTC.

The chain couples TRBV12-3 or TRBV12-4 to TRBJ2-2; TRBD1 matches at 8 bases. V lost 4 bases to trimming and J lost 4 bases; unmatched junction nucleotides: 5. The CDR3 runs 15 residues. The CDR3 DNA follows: TGTGCCAGCAGTTCAGGACAGGGTTTCACCGGGGAGCTGTTTTTT. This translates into CASSSGQGFTGELFF.

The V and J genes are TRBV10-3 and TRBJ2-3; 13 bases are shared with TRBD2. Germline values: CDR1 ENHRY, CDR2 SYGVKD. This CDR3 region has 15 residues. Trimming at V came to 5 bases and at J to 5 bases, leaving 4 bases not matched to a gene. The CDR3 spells CAISPGTSGKDTQYF. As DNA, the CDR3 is TGTGCCATCAGTCCCGGGACTAGCGGGAAAGATACGCAGTATTTT.

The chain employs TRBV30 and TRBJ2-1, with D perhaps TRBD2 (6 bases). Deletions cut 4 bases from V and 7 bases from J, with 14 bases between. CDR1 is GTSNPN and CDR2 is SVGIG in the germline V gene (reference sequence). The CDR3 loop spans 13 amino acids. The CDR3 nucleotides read TGTGCCTGGACCTGGGGGGACTGGAATGAGCAGTTCTTC. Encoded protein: CAWTWGDWNEQFF.

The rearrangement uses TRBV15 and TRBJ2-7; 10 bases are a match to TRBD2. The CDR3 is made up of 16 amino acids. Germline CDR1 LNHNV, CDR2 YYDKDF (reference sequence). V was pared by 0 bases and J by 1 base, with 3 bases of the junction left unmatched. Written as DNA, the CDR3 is TGTGCCACCAGCAGAGATGGGACTAGCGCATCCTACGAGCAGTACTTC. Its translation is CATSRDGTSASYEQYF. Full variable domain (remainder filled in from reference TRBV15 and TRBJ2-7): DAMVIQNPRYQVTQFGKPVTLSCSQTLNHNVMYWYQQKSSQAPKLLFHYYDKDFNNEADTPDNFQSRRPNTSFCFLDIRSPGLGDTAMYLCATSRDGTSASYEQYFGPGTRLTVT.

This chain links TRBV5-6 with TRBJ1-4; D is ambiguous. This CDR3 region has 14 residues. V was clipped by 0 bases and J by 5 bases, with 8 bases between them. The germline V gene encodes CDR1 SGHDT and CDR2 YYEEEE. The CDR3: CASSLAGSNEKLFF. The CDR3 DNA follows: TGTGCCAGCAGCTTGGCCGGGTCAAATGAAAAACTGTTTTTT.

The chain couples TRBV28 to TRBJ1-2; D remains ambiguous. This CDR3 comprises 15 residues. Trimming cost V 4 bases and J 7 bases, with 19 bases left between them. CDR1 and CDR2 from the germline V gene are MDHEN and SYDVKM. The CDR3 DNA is TGTGCCAGCAGTTCGCCGACACACCCCGTGGGTGGCTACACCTTC. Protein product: CASSSPTHPVGGYTF.

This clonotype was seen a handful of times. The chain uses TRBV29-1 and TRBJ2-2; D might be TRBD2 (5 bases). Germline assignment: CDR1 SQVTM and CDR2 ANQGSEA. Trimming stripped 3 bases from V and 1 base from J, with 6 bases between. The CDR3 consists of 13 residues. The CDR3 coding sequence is TGCAGCGTTGATCGGGAGAACACCGGGGAGCTGTTTTTT. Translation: CSVDRENTGELFF.

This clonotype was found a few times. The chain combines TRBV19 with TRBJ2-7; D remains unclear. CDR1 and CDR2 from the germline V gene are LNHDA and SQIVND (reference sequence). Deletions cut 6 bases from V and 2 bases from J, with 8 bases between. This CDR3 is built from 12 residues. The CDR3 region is CASRNTPYEQYF. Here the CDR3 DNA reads TGTGCCAGTAGGAACACTCCCTACGAGCAGTACTTC.

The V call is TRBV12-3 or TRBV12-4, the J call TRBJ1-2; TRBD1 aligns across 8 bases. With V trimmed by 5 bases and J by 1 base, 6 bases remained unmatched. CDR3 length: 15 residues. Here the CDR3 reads CASSPRDRRNYGYTF. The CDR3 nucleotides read TGTGCCAGCAGTCCCCGGGACAGGCGTAACTATGGCTACACCTTC.

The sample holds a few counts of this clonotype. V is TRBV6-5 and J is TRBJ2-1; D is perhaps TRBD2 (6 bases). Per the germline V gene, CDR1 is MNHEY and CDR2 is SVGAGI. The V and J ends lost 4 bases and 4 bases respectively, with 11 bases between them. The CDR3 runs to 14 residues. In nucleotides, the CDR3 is TGTGCCAGCAGTTTGTCTAGCGCTTACAATGAGCAGTTCTTC. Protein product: CASSLSSAYNEQFF.

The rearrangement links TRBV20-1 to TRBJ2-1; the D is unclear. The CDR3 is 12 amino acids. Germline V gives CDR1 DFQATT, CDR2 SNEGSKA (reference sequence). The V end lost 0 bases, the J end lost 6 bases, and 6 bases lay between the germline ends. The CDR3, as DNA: TGCAGTGCTAGAGATCTGGTCAATGAGCAGTTCTTC. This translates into CSARDLVNEQFF.

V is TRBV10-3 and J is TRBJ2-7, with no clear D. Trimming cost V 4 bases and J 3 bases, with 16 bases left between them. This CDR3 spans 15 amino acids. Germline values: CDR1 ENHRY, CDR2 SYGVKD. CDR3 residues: CAISVLEPNHYEQYF. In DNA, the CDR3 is TGTGCCATCAGTGTCCTGGAACCAAATCACTACGAGCAGTACTTC.

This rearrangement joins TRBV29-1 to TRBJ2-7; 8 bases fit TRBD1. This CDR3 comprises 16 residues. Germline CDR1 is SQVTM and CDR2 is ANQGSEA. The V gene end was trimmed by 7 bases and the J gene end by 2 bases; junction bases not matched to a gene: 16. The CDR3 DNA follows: TGCAGCGCTGACGTACCGGGACAGGCAACCACCTACGAGCAGTACTTC. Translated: CSADVPGQATTYEQYF.

The CDR3 here is CASSLRTGVETQYF. The CDR3, as DNA: TGTGCCAGCAGCTTGAGAACAGGGGTTGAGACCCAGTACTTC. This sequence joins TRBV5-4 and TRBJ2-5; 7 bases are shared with TRBD1. Germline CDR1 reads SGHNT; CDR2 reads YYREEE (reference sequence). V lost 1 base to trimming and J lost 5 bases; unmatched junction nucleotides: 5. The length of the CDR3 is 14 residues. The full variable domain, rest sourced from reference TRBV5-4 and TRBJ2-5, is ETGVTQSPTHLIKTRGQQVTLRCSSQSGHNTVSWYQQALGQGPQFIFQYYREEENGRGNFPPRFSGLQFPNYSSELNVNALELDDSALYLCASSLRTGVETQYFGPGTRLLVL.

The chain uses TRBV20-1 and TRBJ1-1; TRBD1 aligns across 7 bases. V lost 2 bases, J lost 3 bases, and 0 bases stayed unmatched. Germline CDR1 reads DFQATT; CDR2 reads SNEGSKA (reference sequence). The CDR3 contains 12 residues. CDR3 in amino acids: CSARQGDTEAFF. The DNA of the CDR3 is TGCAGTGCTAGACAGGGGGACACTGAAGCTTTCTTT.

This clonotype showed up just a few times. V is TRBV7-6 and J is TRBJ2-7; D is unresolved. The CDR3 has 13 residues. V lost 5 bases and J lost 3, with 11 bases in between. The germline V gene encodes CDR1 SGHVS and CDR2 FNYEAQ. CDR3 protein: CASSINPDYEQYF. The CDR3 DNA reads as TGTGCCAGCAGCATTAATCCGGACTACGAGCAGTACTTC.

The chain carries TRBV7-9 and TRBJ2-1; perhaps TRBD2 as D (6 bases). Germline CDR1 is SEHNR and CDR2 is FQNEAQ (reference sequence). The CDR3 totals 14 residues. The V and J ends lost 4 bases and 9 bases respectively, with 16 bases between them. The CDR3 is CASSWAGSKGEQFF. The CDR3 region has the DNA TGTGCCAGCAGCTGGGCGGGAAGTAAGGGTGAGCAGTTCTTC.

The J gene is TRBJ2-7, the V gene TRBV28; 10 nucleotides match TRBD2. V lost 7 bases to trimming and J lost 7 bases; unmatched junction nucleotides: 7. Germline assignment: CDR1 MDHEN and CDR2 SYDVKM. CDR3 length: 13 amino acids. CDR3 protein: CASTMTLAGEQYF. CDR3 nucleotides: TGTGCCAGCACTATGACACTAGCGGGGGAGCAGTACTTC.